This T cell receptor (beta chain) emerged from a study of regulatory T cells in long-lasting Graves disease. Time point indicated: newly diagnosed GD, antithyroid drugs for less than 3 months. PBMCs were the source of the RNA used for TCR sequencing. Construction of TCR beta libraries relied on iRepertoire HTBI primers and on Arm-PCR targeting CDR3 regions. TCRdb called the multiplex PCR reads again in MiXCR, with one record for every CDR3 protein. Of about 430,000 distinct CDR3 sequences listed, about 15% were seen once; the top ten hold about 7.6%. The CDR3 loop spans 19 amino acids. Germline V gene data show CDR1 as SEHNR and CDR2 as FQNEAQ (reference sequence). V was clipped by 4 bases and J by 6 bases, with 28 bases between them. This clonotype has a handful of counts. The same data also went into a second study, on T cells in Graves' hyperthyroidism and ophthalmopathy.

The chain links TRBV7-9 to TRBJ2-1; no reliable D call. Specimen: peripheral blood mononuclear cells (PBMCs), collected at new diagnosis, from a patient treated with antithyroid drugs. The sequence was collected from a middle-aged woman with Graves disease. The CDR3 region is CASSSPLGRSGSQSNEQFF. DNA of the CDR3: TGTGCCAGCAGCTCCCCCCTTGGACGGTCAGGTAGCCAGAGCAATGAGCAGTTCTTC. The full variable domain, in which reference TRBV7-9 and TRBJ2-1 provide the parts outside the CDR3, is DTGVSQNPRHKITKRGQNVTFRCDPISEHNRLYWYRQTLGQGPEFLTYFQNEAQLEKSRLLSDRFSAERPKGSFSTLEIQRTEQGDSAMYLCASSSPLGRSGSQSNEQFFGPGTRLTVL.